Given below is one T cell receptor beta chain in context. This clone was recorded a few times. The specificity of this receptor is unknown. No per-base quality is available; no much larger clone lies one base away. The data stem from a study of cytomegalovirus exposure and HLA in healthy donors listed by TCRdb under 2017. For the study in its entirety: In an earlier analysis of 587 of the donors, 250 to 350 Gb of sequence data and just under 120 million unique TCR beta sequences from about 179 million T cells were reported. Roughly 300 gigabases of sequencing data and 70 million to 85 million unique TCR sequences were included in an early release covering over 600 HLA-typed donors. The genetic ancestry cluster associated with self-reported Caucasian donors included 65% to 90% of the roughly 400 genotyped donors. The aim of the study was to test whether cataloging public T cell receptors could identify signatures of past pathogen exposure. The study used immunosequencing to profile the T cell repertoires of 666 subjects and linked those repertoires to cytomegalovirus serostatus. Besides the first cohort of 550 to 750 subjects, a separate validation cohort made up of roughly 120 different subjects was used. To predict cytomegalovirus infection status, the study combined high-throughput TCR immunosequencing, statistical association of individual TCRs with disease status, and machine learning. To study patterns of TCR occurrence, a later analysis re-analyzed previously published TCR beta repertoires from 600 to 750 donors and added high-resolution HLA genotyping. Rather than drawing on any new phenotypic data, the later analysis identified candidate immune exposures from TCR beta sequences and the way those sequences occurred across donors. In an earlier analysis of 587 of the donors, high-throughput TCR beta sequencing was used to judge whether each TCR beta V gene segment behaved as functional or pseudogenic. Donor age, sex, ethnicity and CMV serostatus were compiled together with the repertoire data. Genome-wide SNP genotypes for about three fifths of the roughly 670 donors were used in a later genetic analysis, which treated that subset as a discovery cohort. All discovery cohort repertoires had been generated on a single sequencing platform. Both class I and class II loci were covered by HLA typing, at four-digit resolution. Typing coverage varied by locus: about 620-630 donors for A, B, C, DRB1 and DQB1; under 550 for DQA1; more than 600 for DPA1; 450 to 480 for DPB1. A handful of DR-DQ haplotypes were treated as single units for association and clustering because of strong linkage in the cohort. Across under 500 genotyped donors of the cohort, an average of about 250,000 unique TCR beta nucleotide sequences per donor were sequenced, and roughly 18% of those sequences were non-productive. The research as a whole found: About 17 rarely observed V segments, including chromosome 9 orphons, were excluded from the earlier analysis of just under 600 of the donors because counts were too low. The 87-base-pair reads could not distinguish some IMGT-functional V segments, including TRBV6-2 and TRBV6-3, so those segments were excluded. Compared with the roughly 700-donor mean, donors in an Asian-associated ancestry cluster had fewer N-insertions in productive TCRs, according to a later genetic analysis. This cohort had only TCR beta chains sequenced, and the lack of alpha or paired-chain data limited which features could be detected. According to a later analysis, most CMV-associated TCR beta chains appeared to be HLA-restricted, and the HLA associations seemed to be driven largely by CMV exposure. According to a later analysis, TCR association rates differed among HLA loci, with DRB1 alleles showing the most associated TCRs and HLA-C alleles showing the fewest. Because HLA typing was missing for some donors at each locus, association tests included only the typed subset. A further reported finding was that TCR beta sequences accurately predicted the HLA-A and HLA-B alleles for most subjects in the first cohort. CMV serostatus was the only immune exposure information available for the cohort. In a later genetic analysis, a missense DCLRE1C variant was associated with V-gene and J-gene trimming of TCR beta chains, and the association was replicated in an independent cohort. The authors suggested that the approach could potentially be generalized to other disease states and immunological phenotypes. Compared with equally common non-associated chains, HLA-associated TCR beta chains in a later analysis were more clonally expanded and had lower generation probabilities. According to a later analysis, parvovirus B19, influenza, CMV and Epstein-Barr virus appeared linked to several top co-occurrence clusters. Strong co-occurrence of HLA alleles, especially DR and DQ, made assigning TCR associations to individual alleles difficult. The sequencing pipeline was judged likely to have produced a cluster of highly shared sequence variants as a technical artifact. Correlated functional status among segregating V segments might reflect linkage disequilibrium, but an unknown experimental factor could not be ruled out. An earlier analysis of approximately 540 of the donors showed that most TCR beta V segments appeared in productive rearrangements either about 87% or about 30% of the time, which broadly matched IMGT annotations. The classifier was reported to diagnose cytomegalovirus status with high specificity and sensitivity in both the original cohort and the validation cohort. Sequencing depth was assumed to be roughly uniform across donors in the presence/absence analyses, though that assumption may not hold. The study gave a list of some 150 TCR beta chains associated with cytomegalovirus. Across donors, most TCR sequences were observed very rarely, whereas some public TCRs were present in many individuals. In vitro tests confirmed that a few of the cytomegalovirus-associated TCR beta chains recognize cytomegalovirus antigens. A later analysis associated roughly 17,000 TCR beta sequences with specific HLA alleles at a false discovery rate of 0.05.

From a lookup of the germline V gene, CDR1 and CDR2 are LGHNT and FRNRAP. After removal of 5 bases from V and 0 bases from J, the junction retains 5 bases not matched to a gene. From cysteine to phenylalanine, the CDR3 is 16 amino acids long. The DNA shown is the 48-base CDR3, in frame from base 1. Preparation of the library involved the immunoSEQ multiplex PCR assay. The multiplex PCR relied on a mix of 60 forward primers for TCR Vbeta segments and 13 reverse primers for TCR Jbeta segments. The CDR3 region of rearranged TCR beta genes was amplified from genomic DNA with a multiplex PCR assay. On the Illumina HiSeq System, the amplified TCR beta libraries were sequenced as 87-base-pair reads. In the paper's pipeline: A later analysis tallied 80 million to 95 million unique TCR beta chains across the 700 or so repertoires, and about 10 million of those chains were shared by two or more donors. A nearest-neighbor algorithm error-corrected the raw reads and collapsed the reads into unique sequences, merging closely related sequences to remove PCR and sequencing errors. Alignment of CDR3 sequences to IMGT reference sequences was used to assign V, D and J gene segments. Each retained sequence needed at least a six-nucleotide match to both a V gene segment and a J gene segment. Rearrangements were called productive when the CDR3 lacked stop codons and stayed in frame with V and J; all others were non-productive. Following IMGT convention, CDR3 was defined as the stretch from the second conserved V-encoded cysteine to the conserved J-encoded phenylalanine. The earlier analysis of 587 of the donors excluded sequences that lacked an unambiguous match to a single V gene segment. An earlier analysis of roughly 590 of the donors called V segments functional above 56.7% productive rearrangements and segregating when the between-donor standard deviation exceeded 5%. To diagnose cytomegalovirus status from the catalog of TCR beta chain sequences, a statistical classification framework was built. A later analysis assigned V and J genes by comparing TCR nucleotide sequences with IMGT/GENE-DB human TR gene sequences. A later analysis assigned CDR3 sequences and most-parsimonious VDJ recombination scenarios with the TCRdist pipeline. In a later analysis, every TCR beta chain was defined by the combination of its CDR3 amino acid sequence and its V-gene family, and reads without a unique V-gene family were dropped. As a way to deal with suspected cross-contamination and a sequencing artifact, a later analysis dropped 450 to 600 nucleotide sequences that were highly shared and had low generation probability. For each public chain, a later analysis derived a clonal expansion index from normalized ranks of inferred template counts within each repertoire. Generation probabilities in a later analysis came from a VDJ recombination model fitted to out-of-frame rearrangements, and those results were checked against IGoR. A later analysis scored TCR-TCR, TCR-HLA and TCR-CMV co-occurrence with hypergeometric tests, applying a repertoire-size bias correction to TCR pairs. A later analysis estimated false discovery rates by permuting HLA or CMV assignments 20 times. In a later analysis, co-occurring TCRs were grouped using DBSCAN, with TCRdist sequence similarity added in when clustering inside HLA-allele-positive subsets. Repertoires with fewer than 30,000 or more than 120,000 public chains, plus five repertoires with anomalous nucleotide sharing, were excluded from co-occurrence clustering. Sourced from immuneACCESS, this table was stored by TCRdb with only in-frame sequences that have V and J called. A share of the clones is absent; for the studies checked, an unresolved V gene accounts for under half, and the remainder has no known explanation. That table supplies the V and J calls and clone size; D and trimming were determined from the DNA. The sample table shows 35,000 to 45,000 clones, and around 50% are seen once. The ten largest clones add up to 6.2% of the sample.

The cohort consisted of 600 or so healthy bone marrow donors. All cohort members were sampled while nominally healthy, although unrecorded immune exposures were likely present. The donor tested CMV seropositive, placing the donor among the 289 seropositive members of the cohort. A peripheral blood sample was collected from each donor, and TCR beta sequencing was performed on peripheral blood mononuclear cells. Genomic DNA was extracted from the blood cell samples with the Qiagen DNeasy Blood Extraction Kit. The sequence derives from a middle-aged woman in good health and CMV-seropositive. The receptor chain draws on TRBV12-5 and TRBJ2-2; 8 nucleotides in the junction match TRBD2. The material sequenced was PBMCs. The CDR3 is CASGEPGLANTGELFF. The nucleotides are TGTGCTAGTGGTGAACCGGGACTAGCGAACACCGGGGAGCTGTTTTTT.